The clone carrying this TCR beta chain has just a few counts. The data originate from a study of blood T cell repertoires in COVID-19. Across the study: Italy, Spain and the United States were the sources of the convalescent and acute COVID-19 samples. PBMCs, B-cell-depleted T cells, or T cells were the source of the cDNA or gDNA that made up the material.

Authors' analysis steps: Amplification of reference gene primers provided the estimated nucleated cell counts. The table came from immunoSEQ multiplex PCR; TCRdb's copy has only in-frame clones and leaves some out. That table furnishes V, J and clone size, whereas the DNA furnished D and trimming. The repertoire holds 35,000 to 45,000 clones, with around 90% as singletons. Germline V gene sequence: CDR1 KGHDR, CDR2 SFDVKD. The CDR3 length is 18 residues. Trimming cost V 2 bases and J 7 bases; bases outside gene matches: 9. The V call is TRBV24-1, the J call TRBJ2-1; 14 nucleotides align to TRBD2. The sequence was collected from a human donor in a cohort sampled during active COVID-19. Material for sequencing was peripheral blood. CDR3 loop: CATSDWDSGTSGSNEQFF. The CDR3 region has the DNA TGTGCCACCAGTGATTGGGACTCCGGGACTAGCGGGAGTAATGAGCAGTTCTTC.